The 30 T cell receptor beta chains reported below all come from one sample, sequenced in a study of T cells in narcolepsy (dated 2018 in TCRdb). The library was produced with the immunoSEQ multiplex PCR assay. The table was pulled from immuneACCESS by TCRdb, which kept in-frame rearrangements only. Such tables lose some clones; where checked, under half of the loss comes from unresolved V genes, and the rest has no known cause. The sample yields 10,000 or so clones; more than 65% were counted once. Roughly 20% of the sample is taken by the ten largest. What was sequenced was CD45RA- memory CD8+ T cells from PBMCs. Interpreted using the paper, the cell subset or site label stands for: memory T cells sorted ex vivo from peripheral blood. The origin of the receptors is a human donor with narcolepsy.

The J gene is TRBJ2-5, the V gene TRBV14; a possible D gene is TRBD2 (7 bases). Trimming took off 0 bases at V and 5 bases at J, with 16 bases between the two ends. This CDR3 is built from 16 residues. Germline lookup yields CDR1 SGHDN and CDR2 FVKESK. DNA for the CDR3: TGTGCCAGCAGCCAAGATTGGGTCGGGGGGCAGGAGACCCAGTACTTC. This translates into CASSQDWVGGQETQYF.

In regard to this clone: Other DNA sequences in this specimen translate into the identical CDR3. This rearrangement joins TRBV4-3 to TRBJ2-1, with 9 bases matching TRBD2. Trimming at V came to 4 bases and at J to 6 bases, leaving 4 bases not matched to a gene. The CDR3 length is 14 residues. The germline CDR1 and CDR2 sequences are LGHNA and YSLEER. CDR3: CASSPWTSANEQFF. CDR3 in DNA: TGCGCCAGCAGCCCCTGGACTAGCGCCAATGAGCAGTTCTTC.

CDR3 loop: CASSDSRTGGNEQFF. CDR3 in DNA: TGTGCCAGCAGTGACTCTAGGACAGGGGGCAATGAGCAGTTCTTC. J is TRBJ2-1 and V is TRBV6-4, with 10 bases fitting TRBD1. Germline CDR1 MRHNA, CDR2 SNTAGT. The J segment lost 6 bases and the V segment lost 0 bases, leaving 2 bases of the junction unmatched. The CDR3 is 15 residues long.

This chain joins TRBV7-2 and TRBJ2-6; 10 bases are shared with TRBD1. The CDR3 has 18 amino acids. With V trimmed by 5 bases and J by 3 bases, 10 bases remained unmatched. Germline V lookup: CDR1 SGHTA, CDR2 FQGNSA. CDR3 coding DNA: TGTGCCAGCAGCAACCGACCAGGGACAGGGGTTGGGGCCAACGTCCTGACTTTC. Its protein is CASSNRPGTGVGANVLTF. The variable domain in full, with the rest retrieved from reference TRBV7-2 and TRBJ2-6, is GAGVSQSPSNKVTEKGKDVELRCDPISGHTALYWYRQSLGQGLEFLIYFQGNSAPDKSGLPSDRFSAERTGGSVSTLTIQRTQQEDSAVYLCASSNRPGTGVGANVLTFGAGSRLTVL.

This clone was seen more than once but under ten times. The chain has TRBV7-2 and TRBJ1-2; 9 nucleotides agree with TRBD1. The CDR3 covers 15 residues. CDR1 and CDR2 (germline): SGHTA, FQGNSA. The J segment lost 7 bases and the V segment lost 5 bases, leaving 11 bases of the junction unmatched. CDR3: CASSASGQGTFGYTF. CDR3 sequence (DNA): TGTGCCAGCAGCGCCTCGGGACAGGGTACCTTTGGCTACACCTTC.

The V and J genes are TRBV4-2 and TRBJ1-6; 8 positions match TRBD1. The germline CDR1 and CDR2 sequences are LGHNA and YNFKEQ. The CDR3 is made up of 15 amino acids. V lost 0 bases to trimming and J lost 9 bases; unmatched junction nucleotides: 4. This chain's CDR3 is CASSQDWTGSSPLHF. The CDR3 DNA follows: TGTGCCAGCAGCCAAGATTGGACAGGGAGTTCACCCCTCCACTTT.

This clone was seen only once. The V call is TRBV14, the J call TRBJ2-2; D call uncertain. CDR3 length: 16 amino acids. Germline V gives CDR1 SGHDN, CDR2 FVKESK. Trimming took 3 bases from V and 7 from J, leaving 18 bases between them. As DNA, the CDR3 is TGTGCCAGCAGCCAGTCAAATGGGTGGGCCGGCGGGGAGCTGTTTTTT. This encodes CASSQSNGWAGGELFF.

The gene calls are TRBV6-1 and TRBJ2-2; TRBD2 matches 9 bases. Germline CDR1 MNHNS, CDR2 SASEGT. The CDR3 has 15 amino acids. V shed 3 bases and J 6 bases; nucleotides not matched to a gene: 5. The CDR3, as DNA: TGTGCCAGCAGTGACATTGCGGGAGGGCCCGGGGAGCTGTTTTTT. Protein product: CASSDIAGGPGELFF.

The chain uses TRBV12-5 and TRBJ2-6; D gene ambiguous. Germline V gene lookup returns CDR1 LGHNT and CDR2 FRNRAP. The CDR3 sequence is 14 residues long. V was cut by 5 bases and J by 6 bases, with 11 bases left in between. The CDR3 DNA reads as TGTGCTAGTGGTCCCCCCGTGGAGGCCAACGTCCTGACTTTC. Translated, it gives CASGPPVEANVLTF. The variable domain in full, completed from reference TRBV12-5 and TRBJ2-6, reads DARVTQTPRHKVTEMGQEVTMRCQPILGHNTVFWYRQTMMQGLELLAYFRNRAPLDDSGMPKDRFSAEMPDATLATLKIQPSEPRDSAVYFCASGPPVEANVLTFGAGSRLTVL.

The chain recombines TRBV5-4 with TRBJ2-2; 7 nucleotides agree with TRBD1. This CDR3 contains 16 residues. Per the germline V gene, CDR1 is SGHNT and CDR2 is YYREEE (reference sequence). J gave up 3 bases and V 2 bases, and 7 bases lay outside the gene matches. The CDR3 bases are TGTGCCAGCAGCTTTGGGCAGGGGGATTACACCGGGGAGCTGTTTTTT. It translates to CASSFGQGDYTGELFF.

The chain combines TRBV27 with TRBJ2-5; 7 positions agree with TRBD2. V gave up 0 bases and J gave up 2 bases; unmatched junction bases: 6. Per the germline V gene, CDR1 is MNHEY and CDR2 is SMNVEV (reference sequence). The CDR3 loop spans 16 amino acids. The CDR3 sequence is CASSLSLASGQETQYF. The CDR3 DNA sequence: TGTGCCAGCAGTTTATCGTTGGCTAGCGGTCAAGAGACCCAGTACTTC.

The V call is TRBV30, the J call TRBJ2-2, with 7 positions matching TRBD1. The germline V gene encodes CDR1 GTSNPN and CDR2 SVGIG (reference sequence). CDR3 length equals 17 residues. V was pared by 0 bases and J by 7 bases, with 14 bases of the junction left unmatched. The CDR3 region has the DNA TGTGCCTGGAGTGTGGTTGACAGGGAATCTGACGGCGGGGAGCTGTTTTTT. It specifies CAWSVVDRESDGGELFF.

The chain recombines TRBV7-8 with TRBJ2-1; 10 positions agree with TRBD2. After removal of 5 bases from V and 9 bases from J, the junction contained 7 bases not matched to a gene. In germline, CDR1 is SGHVS, CDR2 FQNEAQ. CDR3 length: 14 residues. For the CDR3, the DNA is TGTGCCAGCAGCCCCCTAGCGGGAGCCACTGAGCAGTTCTTC. Translation: CASSPLAGATEQFF.

This chain uses TRBV9 with TRBJ2-7; D tentatively reads TRBD1 or TRBD2 (6 bases each). V lost 0 bases and J 4 bases, leaving 11 bases between the germline ends. The germline CDR1 and CDR2 sequences are SGDLS and YYNGEE. CDR3 length: 14 residues. The CDR3 nucleotides are TGTGCCAGCAGCGTAGCACAGGGAGGTTACGAGCAGTACTTC. Translation: CASSVAQGGYEQYF.

This clone has only a few counts. The V gene is TRBV6-5, the J gene TRBJ2-2; 7 bases map to TRBD2. V was pared by 6 bases and J by 6 bases, with 7 bases of the junction left unmatched. Germline V CDR1 and CDR2: MNHEY, SVGAGI. The CDR3 covers 14 residues. CDR3 DNA sequence: TGTGCCAGCAGCCGCCCGGGAGGACCCGGGGAGCTGTTTTTT. The encoded protein is CASSRPGGPGELFF.

This clone was picked up a small number of times. This rearrangement joins TRBV19 to TRBJ2-7; D is perhaps TRBD1 (6 bases). The CDR3 sequence is 15 residues long. CDR1 is LNHDA, CDR2 SQIVND, per germline (reference sequence). Trimming pared 3 bases from V and 0 bases from J, leaving 12 bases between. CDR3 sequence: CASSILPGVSYEQYF. CDR3 sequence (DNA): TGTGCCAGTAGTATTCTCCCAGGGGTCTCCTACGAGCAGTACTTC.

The rearrangement links TRBV29-1 to TRBJ2-7; 9 bases fit TRBD1. After removal of 0 bases from V and 3 bases from J, the junction contained 3 bases not matched to a gene. The CDR3 sequence is 14 residues long. Germline CDR1 is SQVTM and CDR2 is ANQGSEA. The DNA of the CDR3 is TGCAGCGTTGAAGATGGGACAGGGATCTACGAGCAGTACTTC. Translation gives CSVEDGTGIYEQYF.

This clone came up a few times. The chain joins TRBV4-1 to TRBJ2-5; 7 bases fit TRBD2. The CDR3 is made up of 16 amino acids. Germline V gives CDR1 MGHRA, CDR2 YSYEKL. The ends lost 3 bases at V and 3 bases at J; junction bases unmatched: 10. CDR3 bases: TGCGCCAGCAGCCAGCCGCCGGGACTACTAGAAGAGACCCAGTACTTC. Translated: CASSQPPGLLEETQYF.

CDR3 bases: TGTGCCAGCAGTTTACCTGACTCGTACTCTAGCACAGATACGCAGTATTTT. It specifies CASSLPDSYSSTDTQYF. V is TRBV27 and J is TRBJ2-3; D is ambiguous. Trimming took 2 bases from V and 0 from J, leaving 15 bases between them. There are 17 residues in the CDR3. Germline V lookup: CDR1 MNHEY, CDR2 SMNVEV (reference sequence).

This CDR3 is CASSSSSENEQFF. The CDR3 DNA reads TGTGCCAGCAGCTCCTCCTCTGAAAATGAGCAGTTCTTC. The chain is built from TRBV7-9 and TRBJ2-1; D remains unclear. CDR3 length equals 13 residues. CDR1 SEHNR and CDR2 FQNEAQ come from the germline V gene (reference sequence). The V gene lost 4 bases and the J gene lost 7 bases, with 11 bases spanning the gap. Together with reference TRBV7-9 and TRBJ2-1, the CDR3 gives the full variable domain: DTGVSQNPRHKITKRGQNVTFRCDPISEHNRLYWYRQTLGQGPEFLTYFQNEAQLEKSRLLSDRFSAERPKGSFSTLEIQRTEQGDSAMYLCASSSSSENEQFFGPGTRLTVL.

The chain has TRBV6-6 and TRBJ2-7; D is possibly TRBD1 (5 bases). The CDR3 runs 13 residues. The V end was cut by 6 bases, the J end by 5 bases, with 14 bases between. The germline CDR1 and CDR2 sequences are MNHNY and SVGAGI (reference sequence). The CDR3 loop reads CASRGPQGHEQYF. In DNA, the CDR3 is TGTGCCAGCAGAGGGCCGCAGGGCCACGAGCAGTACTTC.

V gene TRBV10-3 combines with J gene TRBJ1-5; 8 bases fit TRBD1. The V gene end was trimmed by 5 bases and the J gene end by 6 bases; junction bases not matched to a gene: 6. There are 14 residues in the CDR3. Germline assignment: CDR1 ENHRY and CDR2 SYGVKD. The CDR3 region has the DNA TGTGCCATCAGTCCGCAGGGGGCAGGTCAGCCCCAGCATTTT. Amino acid sequence: CAISPQGAGQPQHF.

This clone was seen just once. As the CDR3 is not closed by the conserved phenylalanine or tryptophan, this likely results from a read error. The V and J genes are TRBV7-8 and TRBJ1-1; D gene ambiguous. The CDR3 is made up of 16 amino acids. The V and J ends lost 5 bases and 0 bases respectively, with 16 bases between them. Germline CDR1 is SGHVS and CDR2 is FQNEAQ. The CDR3 DNA reads as TGTGCCAGCAGCCCCTCGCACTGGACCATGAACACTGAAGCTTTCTCT. Translation: CASSPSHWTMNTEAFS.

The rearrangement links TRBV11-3 to TRBJ2-3, with D perhaps given as TRBD1 or TRBD2 (6 bases each). V was trimmed by 4 bases and J by 7 bases, leaving 24 bases between them. Germline CDR1 SGHNT, CDR2 YENEEA. The CDR3 is 17 amino acids. CDR3 sequence reads: CASSSPAPGAQTNTQYF. The CDR3 DNA sequence: TGTGCCAGCAGCTCCCCGGCCCCGGGGGCGCAAACAAATACGCAGTATTTT.

This chain links TRBV6-5 with TRBJ2-1, with D perhaps given as TRBD1 or TRBD2 (6 bases each). The length of the CDR3 is 14 residues. Trimming shortened V by 8 bases and J by 7 bases, and 18 bases separated the two germline ends. Per germline, CDR1 MNHEY and CDR2 SVGAGI. The CDR3, as DNA: TGTGCCAGCTCATCAGGGGCGGAGGGGAATGAGCAGTTCTTC. This encodes CASSSGAEGNEQFF.

This sequence joins TRBV4-3 and TRBJ2-3; 11 bases match TRBD2. CDR3 length: 16 residues. With 0 bases clipped from V and 4 bases from J, the junction kept 3 bases outside the gene matches. Germline V gene sequence: CDR1 LGHNA, CDR2 YSLEER. The CDR3 protein is CASSQELAGGPDTQYF. CDR3 in DNA: TGCGCCAGCAGCCAAGAGTTAGCGGGGGGGCCAGATACGCAGTATTTT.

This clone turned up a few times. Different DNA sequences within this sample yield the same CDR3. The rearrangement joins TRBV5-1 to TRBJ2-3, with D possibly being TRBD1 (6 bases). Germline CDR1 is SGHRS and CDR2 is YFSETQ. The CDR3 is 14 residues long. The V end lost 3 bases, the J end lost 3 bases, and 11 bases lay between the germline ends. The CDR3: CASSSGQGTDTQYF. CDR3 in DNA: TGCGCCAGCAGCTCCGGCCAGGGGACAGATACGCAGTATTTT.

The J gene is TRBJ1-1, the V gene TRBV4-2; TRBD1 is a possible D gene (6 bases). Trimming took 4 bases from V and 7 from J, leaving 16 bases between them. Germline lookup yields CDR1 LGHNA and CDR2 YNFKEQ. The CDR3 is made up of 14 amino acids. In DNA form, the CDR3 reads TGTGCCAGCAGCCTTAAGGGGGATTCGGGTGAAGCTTTCTTT. Its protein product is CASSLKGDSGEAFF.

As concerns this clone: One end of the junction fails to match germline, which may point to a read error. Other DNA variants within this sample encode the same CDR3. V is TRBV28 and J is TRBJ2-2; D is tentatively TRBD1 or TRBD2 (6 bases each). The CDR3 has 15 amino acids. The V gene's germline CDR1 is MDHEN and CDR2 SYDVKM. The CDR3 region has the DNA TGTGCTAGCAGTTTGGGGGGCGAAGTGGCCGGGGAGCTGTTTTTT. Protein product: CASSLGGEVAGELFF.

This clone was observed a single time. V usage is TRBV13 and J usage is TRBJ2-7, with D perhaps matching TRBD2 (6 bases). CDR3 size: 16 residues. The V gene lost 4 bases and the J gene lost 1 base, with 17 bases spanning the gap. CDR1 and CDR2 (germline): PRHDT, FYEKMQ (reference sequence). CDR3 DNA sequence: TGTGCCAGCAGCTCTCCGCGGGACGGACGATCCTACGAGCAGTACTTC. This translates into CASSSPRDGRSYEQYF. Combining the CDR3 with reference TRBV13 and TRBJ2-7 gives the whole variable domain AAGVIQSPRHLIKEKRETATLKCYPIPRHDTVYWYQQGPGQDPQFLISFYEKMQSDKGSIPDRFSAQQFSDYHSELNMSSLELGDSALYFCASSSPRDGRSYEQYFGPGTRLTVT.